This T cell receptor beta chain was sequenced in a study of T cells in Graves' hyperthyroidism and ophthalmopathy. The CDR3 is 15 residues long. The germline V and J ends were trimmed by 6 bases and 4 bases, with 18 bases remaining between them. Per the germline V gene, CDR1 is SNHLY and CDR2 is FYNNEI. TCR beta CDR3 region amplification was performed from RNA transcripts. TCR CDR3 regions were first amplified by RT-PCR with HTBI primers. TCRdb fed the multiplex PCR reads into MiXCR, producing one record per CDR3 protein. The table has hundreds of thousands of distinct CDR3 sequences, roughly 15% seen once; the top ten hold less than 15%. Diagnosis relied on clinical symptoms, serum thyroxine and TRAb, thyroid ultrasound and orbital computed tomography. This clonotype was seen a few times.

The V and J genes are TRBV2 and TRBJ2-5; D might be TRBD1 or TRBD2, each matching 7 bases. The sample consisted of blood. This TCR was recovered from a young man with Graves' ophthalmopathy. The CDR3 sequence: CASRAGGGFGETQYF. The CDR3 DNA follows: TGTGCCAGCAGGGCAGGGGGAGGGTTTGGAGAGACCCAGTACTTC.